This record looks at one T cell receptor (beta chain) sequence and its context. TCRdb recomputed calls from the PCR reads with MiXCR, one row per CDR3 protein. Of approximately 12,000 distinct CDR3 sequences listed, around three fifths are singletons. The sample is drawn from a study of CD4 and CD8 cells across lung adenocarcinoma regions. This CDR3 has 13 residues. Germline trimming cut 5 bases from V and 13 bases from J; bases unmatched to any gene: 11. Looked up from germline, CDR1 is MNHNS and CDR2 is SASEGT. Donors had localized lung adenocarcinoma, a non-small cell lung cancer. The source material was CD8+ T cells from the margin of a lung tumor. V and J are TRBV6-1 and TRBJ2-1, with 7 positions matching TRBD2. The TCR comes from a female donor with lung adenocarcinoma. The CD4 and CD8 labels of this study may be unreliable. The CDR3 loop reads CASSKRGRETQFF. DNA for the CDR3: TGTGCCAGCAGTAAGAGAGGGCGGGAGACCCAGTTCTTC.